Shown below are 26 T cell receptor beta chains from a single sample sequenced in a study of blood T cell repertoires in COVID-19. Clones were sequenced by immunoSEQ multiplex PCR, and TCRdb holds only the in-frame ones, with some missing. The repertoire has 250,000 or so clones, approximately 84% of them found once; the top ten carry 1.5% to 2%. The sequencing sample was made of PBMCs or T cells enriched from blood (not recorded which). The source is a man aged 40-50 years who had recovered from COVID-19.

This clone was observed a single time. The chain links TRBV10-2 to TRBJ1-6, with a weak D call TRBD1 (5 bases). CDR3 length: 14 amino acids. Between the trimmed V and J ends, which lost 6 bases and 0 bases, there was a span of 6 bases. Germline V gene sequence: CDR1 WSHSY, CDR2 SAAADI. CDR3 nucleotides: TGCGCCAGCAGGGGGGGCTCCTATAATTCACCCCTCCACTTT. Its translation is CASRGGSYNSPLHF.

V usage is TRBV27 and J usage is TRBJ2-7, with 8 bases identical to TRBD2. The J segment lost 2 bases and the V segment lost 3 bases, leaving 6 bases of the junction unmatched. The CDR3 spans 15 residues. The germline CDR1 and CDR2 sequences are MNHEY and SMNVEV (reference sequence). The CDR3 coding sequence is TGTGCCAGCAGTTTTTATGGAGCGGGGGCCTACGAGCAGTACTTC. The encoded protein is CASSFYGAGAYEQYF.

There are a few counts of this clone. The rearrangement links TRBV4-3 to TRBJ1-5, with D possibly being TRBD1 (6 bases). This CDR3 spans 15 amino acids. The V end lost 4 bases, the J end lost 3 bases, and 13 bases lay between the germline ends. The germline CDR1 and CDR2 sequences are LGHNA and YSLEER. The CDR3 region is CASSPGRGFNQPQHF. The CDR3 region has the DNA TGCGCCAGCAGCCCAGGTAGGGGGTTCAATCAGCCCCAGCATTTT.

The count of this clone is one. The chain links TRBV13 to TRBJ1-1; 10 nucleotides agree with TRBD1. V lost 5 bases to trimming and J lost 1 base; unmatched junction nucleotides: 7. Looked up from germline, CDR1 is PRHDT and CDR2 is FYEKMQ (reference sequence). This CDR3 is built from 16 residues. The CDR3 nucleotides are TGTGCCAGCAGCATCCGGGACAGGGGTAGGAACACTGAAGCTTTCTTT. Translated, it gives CASSIRDRGRNTEAFF.

The rearrangement uses TRBV7-2 and TRBJ2-2, with 11 bases that match TRBD2. Germline CDR1 and CDR2: SGHTA and FQGNSA. This CDR3 contains 16 residues. After removal of 5 bases from V and 4 bases from J, the junction contained 6 bases not matched to a gene. Written as DNA, the CDR3 is TGTGCCAGCAGCCCAACTAGCGGGGGAGTCACCGGGGAGCTGTTTTTT. Translated, it gives CASSPTSGGVTGELFF.

The chain combines TRBV19 with TRBJ2-7; 10 nucleotides match TRBD2. CDR3 length: 17 amino acids. Germline loops: CDR1 LNHDA, CDR2 SQIVND (reference sequence). V dropped 5 bases and J dropped 1; count of bases not matched to a gene: 11. CDR3 nucleotides: TGTGCCAGTAGTCTCTTTGGGACTAGCGCACCGTCCTACGAGCAGTACTTC. Its translation is CASSLFGTSAPSYEQYF.

This chain joins TRBV2 and TRBJ1-5, with 12 bases fitting TRBD1. The germline gives CDR1 SNHLY, CDR2 FYNNEI. CDR3 size: 14 residues. J was trimmed by 6 bases and V by 6 bases; bases with no gene match: 3. CDR3 residues: CASRGQGAGQPQHF. CDR3 DNA: TGTGCCAGCAGGGGACAGGGGGCGGGTCAGCCCCAGCATTTT.

This rearrangement joins TRBV4-2 to TRBJ2-3, with 9 bases identical to TRBD2. The CDR3 has 17 residues. Germline lookup yields CDR1 LGHNA and CDR2 YNFKEQ. The junction had 6 bases not matched to a gene; V was cut back by 2 bases and J by 0 bases. This CDR3 is CASSQYIAGESTDTQYF. CDR3 DNA: TGTGCCAGCAGCCAATACATAGCGGGAGAGAGCACAGATACGCAGTATTTT.

The genes are TRBV10-3 and TRBJ1-5, with 7 bases aligning to TRBD1. The V gene's germline CDR1 is ENHRY and CDR2 SYGVKD. There are 14 residues in the CDR3. The junction had 2 bases not matched to a gene; V was cut back by 0 bases and J by 6 bases. The DNA of the CDR3 is TGTGCCATCAGTGAGTCGACAGGGAGTCAGCCCCAGCATTTT. Encoded protein: CAISESTGSQPQHF.

The chain uses TRBV25-1 and TRBJ1-6; 8 bases are shared with TRBD1. This CDR3 region has 15 residues. Germline CDR1 reads MGHDK; CDR2 reads SYGVNS. Trimming cost V 7 bases and J 6 bases; bases outside gene matches: 8. The CDR3 sequence: CASNPTGAGNSPLHF. The CDR3 nucleotides read TGTGCCAGCAACCCGACAGGGGCGGGTAATTCACCCCTCCACTTT.

This clone was observed once. J is TRBJ2-3 and V is TRBV2, with D unclear. Germline CDR1 reads SNHLY; CDR2 reads FYNNEI. The CDR3 sequence is 13 residues long. V was cut by 8 bases and J by 7 bases, with 16 bases left in between. As DNA, the CDR3 is TGTGCCAGCCTCCGAGAACCCGCTTATACGCAGTATTTT. Amino acid sequence: CASLREPAYTQYF.

V usage is TRBV11-2 and J usage is TRBJ2-5; 7 nucleotides match TRBD2. The V segment lost 3 bases and the J segment 2 bases; nucleotides outside the gene matches: 6. Germline assignment: CDR1 SGHAT and CDR2 FQNNGV. CDR3 length: 15 residues. As DNA, the CDR3 is TGTGCCAGCAGCTTCCCGCGGGAGTTGCAAGAGACCCAGTACTTC. The encoded protein is CASSFPRELQETQYF.

The chain links TRBV27 to TRBJ2-6; weak D call: TRBD1 (6 bases). This CDR3 region has 15 residues. The ends were cut back, 8 bases at V and 3 bases at J, with 14 bases in the middle. Germline V gene sequence: CDR1 MNHEY, CDR2 SMNVEV (reference sequence). The CDR3 DNA reads as TGTGCCAGCTGTGCGTGGGGGCTTGGGGCCAACGTCCTGACTTTC. Translating gives CASCAWGLGANVLTF.

V and J are TRBV19 and TRBJ2-3, with TRBD2 as a possible D gene (5 bases). Germline CDR1 LNHDA, CDR2 SQIVND (reference sequence). Trimming took off 3 bases at V and 3 bases at J, with 7 bases between the two ends. This CDR3 is built from 13 residues. The CDR3 spells CASSMGETDTQYF. The CDR3 DNA sequence: TGTGCCAGTAGTATGGGAGAGACAGATACGCAGTATTTT.

The chain couples TRBV6-2 or TRBV6-3 to TRBJ2-3; 12 nucleotides align to TRBD2. Germline assignment: CDR1 MNHEY and CDR2 SVGEGT. This CDR3 is built from 16 residues. Trimming took 5 bases from V and 4 from J; bases not matched to a gene: 7. The DNA for the CDR3 is TGTGCCAGCAGTCAGGCTAGCGGGGGGGCGGCAGATACGCAGTATTTT. Translation: CASSQASGGAADTQYF.

This sequence joins TRBV7-2 and TRBJ2-7; 7 positions agree with TRBD1. V was pared by 3 bases and J by 2 bases, with 4 bases of the junction left unmatched. Germline V gene lookup returns CDR1 SGHTA and CDR2 FQGNSA. The CDR3 extends over 14 amino acids. The DNA of the CDR3 is TGTGCCAGCAGCTTGGGGACAGCCGCCTACGAGCAGTACTTC. Protein sequence: CASSLGTAAYEQYF.

This sequence joins TRBV7-2 and TRBJ1-1, with D possibly being TRBD1 (5 bases). The V end was cut by 1 base, the J end by 3 bases, with 9 bases between. In germline, CDR1 is SGHTA, CDR2 FQGNSA. This CDR3 has 14 amino acids. The CDR3 protein is CASSLESGYTEAFF. The CDR3 nucleotides are TGTGCCAGCAGCTTAGAGTCAGGGTACACTGAAGCTTTCTTT.

V and J are TRBV13 and TRBJ1-2; 8 bases align to TRBD1. Germline V gene data show CDR1 as PRHDT and CDR2 as FYEKMQ (reference sequence). Trimming took 3 bases from V and 3 from J; bases not matched to a gene: 9. The CDR3 consists of 16 residues. The CDR3 DNA is TGTGCCAGCAGCTTGCCATACGGGACAGGCGACTATGGCTACACCTTC. Encoded protein: CASSLPYGTGDYGYTF.

The chain couples TRBV19 to TRBJ1-4; 7 bases map to TRBD1. Germline values: CDR1 LNHDA, CDR2 SQIVND (reference sequence). The CDR3 spans 19 residues. V lost 2 bases, J lost 8 bases, and 20 bases stayed unmatched. CDR3 sequence reads: CASSIQKRQGGRRDEKLFF. Here the CDR3 DNA reads TGTGCCAGTAGTATACAAAAGAGACAGGGTGGGCGTCGTGACGAAAAACTGTTTTTT.

The rearrangement links TRBV2 to TRBJ2-5; 9 bases agree with TRBD1. Looked up from germline, CDR1 is SNHLY and CDR2 is FYNNEI. Trimming cost V 6 bases and J 1 base; bases outside gene matches: 6. The CDR3 has 15 amino acids. CDR3: CASSTDRGGQETQYF. CDR3 DNA: TGTGCCAGCAGCACGGACAGGGGAGGCCAAGAGACCCAGTACTTC.

The chain couples TRBV5-1 to TRBJ1-2, with 9 nucleotides matching TRBD1. The CDR3 has 15 amino acids. The germline V gene encodes CDR1 SGHRS and CDR2 YFSETQ. Losses at the gene ends were 4 bases for V and 4 bases for J; bases not matched to a gene: 8. The CDR3 DNA is TGCGCCAGCAGCGTGGGACAGGGTGGCGGCTATGGCTACACCTTC. Translating gives CASSVGQGGGYGYTF. Combining the CDR3 with reference TRBV5-1 and TRBJ1-2 gives the whole variable domain KAGVTQTPRYLIKTRGQQVTLSCSPISGHRSVSWYQQTPGQGLQFLFEYFSETQRNKGNFPGRFSGRQFSNSRSEMNVSTLELGDSALYLCASSVGQGGGYGYTFGSGTRLTVV.

V and J are TRBV14 and TRBJ1-1, with D possibly being TRBD1 (5 bases). From germline, CDR1 is SGHDN and CDR2 FVKESK. V was trimmed by 0 bases and J by 4 bases, leaving 18 bases between them. There are 17 residues in the CDR3. The CDR3 here is CASSQDNQRRGGTEAFF. In DNA, the CDR3 is TGTGCCAGCAGCCAAGATAACCAGAGACGGGGGGGCACTGAAGCTTTCTTT.

The V call is TRBV27, the J call TRBJ2-7; TRBD2 might be the D (6 bases). The CDR3 length is 15 residues. The V and J ends lost 6 bases and 0 bases respectively, with 15 bases between them. Germline V gene sequence: CDR1 MNHEY, CDR2 SMNVEV (reference sequence). This CDR3 is CASRELGLPSYEQYF. CDR3 coding DNA: TGTGCCAGCAGGGAGCTAGGACTACCCTCCTACGAGCAGTACTTC.

This clone occurred a few times. This sequence joins TRBV7-9 and TRBJ2-5, with 9 bases that match TRBD2. CDR1 is SEHNR and CDR2 is FQNEAQ in the germline V gene (reference sequence). After removal of 1 base from V and 5 bases from J, the junction contained 5 bases not matched to a gene. This CDR3 contains 15 residues. The CDR3 sequence: CASSLVRGGLETQYF. The CDR3 DNA reads as TGTGCCAGCAGCTTAGTGCGGGGGGGCCTGGAGACCCAGTACTTC.

J is TRBJ2-7 and V is TRBV9, with 8 bases lining up with TRBD2. Germline CDR1 reads SGDLS; CDR2 reads YYNGEE. This CDR3 has 16 residues. Trimming at V came to 2 bases and at J to 3 bases, leaving 10 bases not matched to a gene. CDR3 sequence (DNA): TGTGCCAGCAGCGTCGGCAGCGGGGGCGTCTTCTACGAGCAGTACTTC. Translated, it gives CASSVGSGGVFYEQYF. The variable domain in full, with the rest retrieved from reference TRBV9 and TRBJ2-7, is DSGVTQTPKHLITATGQRVTLRCSPRSGDLSVYWYQQSLDQGLQFLIQYYNGEERAKGNILERFSAQQFPDLHSELNLSSLELGDSALYFCASSVGSGGVFYEQYFGPGTRLTVT.

As DNA, the CDR3 is TGCGCCAGCAGCCAAGCGGGCGGGGGGGCCAACGAGCAGTACTTC. Translation gives CASSQAGGGANEQYF. The rearrangement uses TRBV4-3 and TRBJ2-7; 9 bases agree with TRBD2. Germline CDR1 reads LGHNA; CDR2 reads YSLEER. The CDR3 runs 15 residues. V was clipped by 1 base and J by 5 bases; unmatched bases: 6.